Below are 5 T cell receptor beta chains sequenced from a single sample in a study of cytomegalovirus exposure and HLA in healthy donors. The PCR used 60 Vbeta and 13 Jbeta primers. Libraries were prepared by immunoSEQ multiplex PCR; TCRdb keeps only in-frame clonotypes and omits some of them. The sample includes more than 95,000 clones, over 70% of them seen just once. Sequencing input: PBMCs. These TCRs come from a man younger than 30 in good health and CMV-seropositive.

This chain uses TRBV19 with TRBJ1-2; no firm D call. Germline V CDR1 and CDR2: LNHDA, SQIVND (reference sequence). V lost 6 bases, J lost 2 bases, and 16 bases lay in between. The CDR3 consists of 15 residues. The CDR3 nucleotides are TGTGCCAGTAGGAGAAGAGGGATCCCCAACTATGGCTACACCTTC. It is translated as CASRRRGIPNYGYTF.

This clone has a single count. The V and J genes are TRBV6-5 and TRBJ2-1; D might be TRBD2 (5 bases). The CDR3 totals 13 residues. V was cut by 2 bases and J by 10 bases, with 12 bases left in between. From germline, CDR1 is MNHEY and CDR2 SVGAGI. The CDR3 nucleotides are TGTGCCAGCAGTTACGGTGTAGCGTACGAGCAGTTCTTC. Encoded protein: CASSYGVAYEQFF.

J is TRBJ1-2 and V is TRBV29-1, with 7 bases aligning to TRBD1. The CDR3 runs 14 residues. The trim removed 6 bases at V and 2 bases at J, leaving 9 bases unmatched. From germline, CDR1 is SQVTM and CDR2 ANQGSEA. For the CDR3, the DNA is TGCAGCGTCGCAGGGGGTCTTGAGAACTATGGCTACACCTTC. It yields the protein CSVAGGLENYGYTF.

The V and J genes are TRBV28 and TRBJ1-5; TRBD1 might be the D (5 bases). Germline V gives CDR1 MDHEN, CDR2 SYDVKM. The CDR3 is made up of 13 amino acids. The ends were cut back, 1 base at V and 7 bases at J, with 8 bases in the middle. The CDR3 DNA is TGTGCCAGCAGTTTATATGGGGGGCAGCCCCAGCATTTT. It translates to CASSLYGGQPQHF.

J is TRBJ2-1 and V is TRBV30; D remains unclear. This CDR3 has 12 amino acids. The V gene lost 3 bases and the J gene lost 2 bases, with 5 bases spanning the gap. Germline values: CDR1 GTSNPN, CDR2 SVGIG (reference sequence). The CDR3 sequence is CAWSAAYNEQFF. CDR3 in DNA: TGTGCCTGGAGCGCGGCCTACAATGAGCAGTTCTTC.